This is a list of T cell receptor beta chains from one sample in a study of radiation and T cells in renal cell carcinoma. TCRdb's copy holds only in-frame clones and misses some; the assay was immunoSEQ multiplex PCR. The sample yields around 180,000 clones, roughly nine tenths seen once. This specimen was blood, taken from a patient whose treatment included radiotherapy and nephrectomy. Receptor source: a woman between 50 and 59 years old with renal cell carcinoma. The CDR3 runs from the conserved cysteine through the conserved F or W. Fields, in order: J gene, V gene, clone size, D gene, CDR3 protein, CDR3 DNA. A D gene is named only where the DNA matches it firmly. Size values are once, few and many counts, or a class for expanded clones, and some rows have none.

TRBJ1-1	TRBV6-6	NA	NA	CASSYSGGTEAFF	TGTGCCAGCAGTTATTCCGGGGGCACTGAAGCTTTCTTT
TRBJ1-2	TRBV18	NA	NA	CASSLPGAGASGYTF	TGTGCCAGCTCACTACCCGGGGCCGGGGCGAGCGGCTACACCTTC
TRBJ1-4	TRBV7-2	NA	NA	CASSLGQGASNEKLFF	TGTGCCAGCAGCTTAGGCCAGGGAGCCTCTAATGAAAAACTGTTTTTT
TRBJ2-2	TRBV11-3	NA	NA	CASSLGLNTGELFF	TGTGCCAGCAGCTTAGGACTTAACACCGGGGAGCTGTTTTTT
TRBJ2-2	TRBV5-1	NA	NA	CASSLDGTGGELFF	TGCGCCAGCAGCTTAGACGGGACCGGCGGGGAGCTGTTTTTT
TRBJ1-1	TRBV6-1	NA	TRBD1	CASSEAPGQLNTEAFF	TGTGCCAGCAGTGAAGCGCCGGGACAGCTGAACACTGAAGCTTTCTTT
TRBJ1-1	TRBV15	NA	NA	CATSRGRAGDTEAFF	TGTGCCACCAGCAGAGGACGGGCAGGGGACACTGAAGCTTTCTTT
TRBJ2-7	TRBV6-5	few	TRBD1	CASSSTTGSIHEQYF	TGTGCCAGCAGTTCTACGACAGGGTCGATCCACGAGCAGTACTTC
TRBJ1-2	TRBV19	NA	NA	CASSTERDGRAGHYGYTF	TGTGCCAGTAGTACCGAACGGGACGGCCGTGCGGGCCACTATGGCTACACCTTC
TRBJ1-4	TRBV6-1	NA	NA	CASSGLTVEKLFF	TGTGCCAGCAGTGGATTGACAGTTGAAAAACTGTTTTTT
TRBJ2-7	TRBV13	NA	NA	CASSLGREDYEQYF	TGTGCCAGCAGCTTAGGCAGGGAAGATTACGAGCAGTACTTC
TRBJ2-7	TRBV7-2	NA	NA	CASSHTRDGYEQYF	TGTGCCAGCAGCCACACCCGGGACGGCTACGAGCAGTACTTC
TRBJ2-1	TRBV7-2	NA	TRBD2	CASSLGLAGAQGEQFF	TGTGCCAGCAGCTTGGGGCTAGCGGGCGCCCAGGGGGAGCAGTTCTTC
TRBJ1-2	TRBV19	NA	NA	CASNPDRISYGYTF	TGTGCCAGTAACCCTGACAGAATATCCTATGGCTACACCTTC
TRBJ2-1	TRBV11-3	NA	NA	CASSPRENSYNEQFF	TGTGCCAGCAGCCCCAGGGAGAACTCCTACAATGAGCAGTTCTTC
TRBJ2-3	TRBV14	NA	NA	CASSPLGGLTSTDTQYF	TGTGCCAGCAGCCCATTAGGGGGGCTCACTAGCACAGATACGCAGTATTTT
TRBJ2-1	TRBV18	NA	TRBD1	CASSPRGTVDNEQFF	TGTGCCAGCTCACCAAGGGGGACAGTAGACAATGAGCAGTTCTTC
TRBJ2-1	TRBV7-9	NA	NA	CASSPQGRHNEQFF	TGTGCCAGCAGCCCTCAAGGGCGCCACAATGAGCAGTTCTTC
TRBJ1-4	TRBV5-1	NA	NA	CASSTGDVGEKLFF	TGCGCCAGCAGCACGGGGGACGTTGGCGAAAAACTGTTTTTT
TRBJ1-2	TRBV19	NA	NA	CASRSVGENYGYTF	TGTGCCAGTAGATCAGTAGGCGAAAACTATGGCTACACCTTC
TRBJ1-2	TRBV5-6	NA	NA	CASSPGRGFGYTF	TGTGCCAGCAGCCCAGGACGGGGATTCGGCTACACCTTC
TRBJ1-2	TRBV6-5	few	NA	CASRLNTGLHGYTF	TGTGCCAGCAGACTAAACACGGGACTTCATGGCTACACCTTC
TRBJ2-1	TRBV10-3	NA	TRBD1	CAISESSLFRTGLEAREQFF	TGTGCCATCAGTGAGTCGAGCCTTTTTCGGACAGGCTTGGAAGCGCGTGAGCAGTTCTTC
TRBJ1-6	TRBV19	NA	NA	CASSIVGDSPLHF	TGTGCCAGTAGTATTGTAGGGGATTCACCCCTCCACTTT
TRBJ1-1	TRBV7-9	NA	TRBD1	CASGGEDRGGTEAFF	TGTGCCAGCGGGGGGGAGGACAGGGGTGGCACTGAAGCTTTCTTT
TRBJ1-6	TRBV5-5	once	NA	CASSPSGSPLHF	TGTGCCAGCAGCCCGTCGGGTTCACCCCTCCACTTT
TRBJ1-4	TRBV5-4	NA	TRBD1	CASSFRTGHNEKLFF	TGTGCCAGCAGCTTTAGGACAGGCCATAATGAAAAACTGTTTTTT
TRBJ2-3	TRBV19	few	TRBD2	CASSIGGSGGTDTQYF	TGTGCCAGTAGTATAGGGGGTAGCGGGGGTACGGATACGCAGTATTTT
TRBJ2-2	TRBV7-2	NA	TRBD1	CASSLGARGRGGELFF	TGTGCCAGCAGCTTAGGTGCAAGGGGGCGCGGCGGGGAGCTGTTTTTT
TRBJ1-3	TRBV5-1	NA	NA	CASSSGPARAIYF	TGCGCCAGCAGCTCGGGACCGGCGCGGGCCATATATTTT
TRBJ1-3	TRBV6-6	NA	NA	CASREGGSGNTIYF	TGTGCCAGCAGGGAAGGCGGCTCTGGAAACACCATATATTTT
TRBJ1-1	TRBV6-6	NA	NA	CASSIRPGAMNTEAFF	TGTGCCAGCAGCATAAGACCCGGGGCTATGAACACTGAAGCTTTCTTT
TRBJ1-1	TRBV7-8	NA	NA	CASSLEPGTEAFF	TGTGCCAGCAGCTTAGAACCGGGCACTGAAGCTTTCTTT
TRBJ1-5	TRBV10-1	NA	TRBD1	CASSSDTGVWKEKQPQHF	TGCGCCAGCAGTTCTGACACAGGGGTCTGGAAGGAAAAACAGCCCCAGCATTTT
TRBJ1-2	TRBV7-9	few	NA	CASSLAGRGDGYTF	TGTGCCAGCAGCTTAGCAGGGCGCGGGGATGGCTACACCTTC
TRBJ1-6	TRBV6-6	NA	NA	CASSNPDGLRKSPLHF	TGTGCCAGCAGTAATCCAGACGGTCTCCGAAAATCACCCCTCCACTTT
TRBJ1-5	TRBV7-8	NA	TRBD1	CASSGQVHSNQPQHF	TGTGCCAGCAGCGGACAGGTCCATAGCAATCAGCCCCAGCATTTT
TRBJ2-7	TRBV6-5	NA	NA	CASSSRGDSSYEQYF	TGTGCCAGCAGTTCCCGGGGGGACAGTTCCTACGAGCAGTACTTC
TRBJ1-2	TRBV18	NA	NA	CASSPTAERSYGYTF	TGTGCCAGCTCACCCACAGCAGAGCGTAGCTATGGCTACACCTTC
TRBJ2-5	TRBV7-8	NA	NA	CASSLGVLETQYF	TGTGCCAGCAGCTTAGGAGTTCTCGAGACCCAGTACTTC
TRBJ2-7	TRBV12-5	NA	TRBD1	CASGFPGTDTYEQYF	TGTGCTAGTGGTTTCCCCGGGACAGACACCTACGAGCAGTACTTC
TRBJ2-7	TRBV10-1	NA	TRBD2	CASSEGLVYEQYF	TGCGCCAGCAGTGAGGGACTAGTCTACGAGCAGTACTTC
TRBJ2-7	TRBV2	NA	NA	CASSAGTSGEQYF	TGTGCCAGCAGTGCGGGGACCTCTGGCGAGCAGTACTTC
TRBJ2-2	TRBV7-7	NA	NA	CASSARSRGTGELFF	TGTGCTAGCAGCGCCCGGAGTAGAGGAACCGGGGAGCTGTTTTTT
TRBJ2-7	TRBV7-8	NA	TRBD1	CASSLRRQGDEQYF	TGTGCCAGCAGCTTACGGCGGCAGGGGGACGAGCAGTACTTC
TRBJ2-2	TRBV5-1	once	NA	CASSLVSNPTGELFF	TGCGCCAGCAGCTTGGTCTCCAACCCCACCGGGGAGCTGTTTTTT
TRBJ1-3	TRBV6-5	few	NA	CASSPEYTGNTIYF	TGTGCCAGCAGTCCAGAGTACACTGGAAACACCATATATTTT
TRBJ2-3	TRBV5-1	NA	TRBD1	CASSRRGGRTDTQYF	TGCGCCAGCAGCCGGCGAGGGGGCCGGACAGATACGCAGTATTTT
TRBJ1-1	TRBV7-6	NA	NA	CASSKDTNTEAFF	TGTGCCAGCAGCAAGGACACGAACACTGAAGCTTTCTTT